This TCR beta chain was recovered during a study of shared clonotypes between healthy human individuals. Each cell subset's genomic DNA was divided evenly among several immunoSEQ plates. The protocol was immunoSEQ multiplex PCR, while the TCRdb copy is restricted to in-frame clones and leaves out a portion. The data show 950,000 to 1,200,000 clones, 60% to 80% seen once. This CDR3 contains 20 residues. With V trimmed by 6 bases and J by 1 base, 15 bases remained unmatched. Germline V gene sequence: CDR1 ENHRY, CDR2 SYGVKD. Sequenced: memory CD4+ T cells from PBMCs. The subset: CD45RA-negative fraction. This TCR was recovered from a man aged 18 to 29 in good health. Some clones in this sample may be carry-over from other donors' samples. This chain connects TRBV10-3 to TRBJ2-2, with 12 nucleotides matching TRBD2. In nucleotides, the CDR3 is TGTGCCATCAGCCCCCGGTCGGGGACTAGCGGGTTAGTGAACACCGGGGAGCTGTTTTTT. This sequence encodes CAISPRSGTSGLVNTGELFF.